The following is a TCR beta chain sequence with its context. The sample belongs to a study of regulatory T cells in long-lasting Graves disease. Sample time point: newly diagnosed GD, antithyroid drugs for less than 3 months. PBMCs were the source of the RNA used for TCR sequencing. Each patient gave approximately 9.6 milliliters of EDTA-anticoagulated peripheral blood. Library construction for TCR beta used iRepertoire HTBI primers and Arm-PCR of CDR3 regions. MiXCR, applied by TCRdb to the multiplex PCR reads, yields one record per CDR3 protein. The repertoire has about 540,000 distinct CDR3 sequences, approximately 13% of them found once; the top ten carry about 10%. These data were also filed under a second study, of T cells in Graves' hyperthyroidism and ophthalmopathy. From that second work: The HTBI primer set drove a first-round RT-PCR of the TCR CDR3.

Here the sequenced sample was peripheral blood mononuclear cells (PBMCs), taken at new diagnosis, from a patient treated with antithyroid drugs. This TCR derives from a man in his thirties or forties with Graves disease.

For the CDR3, the DNA is TGTGCCAGCAGTCAGAATGGACAGGGGGCCACAGATACGCAGTATTTT. This codes for CASSQNGQGATDTQYF. V is TRBV6-1 and J is TRBJ2-3; 11 nucleotides match TRBD1. The J segment lost 2 bases and the V segment lost 5 bases, leaving 6 bases of the junction unmatched. Looked up from germline, CDR1 is MNHNS and CDR2 is SASEGT. The CDR3 extends over 16 amino acids.